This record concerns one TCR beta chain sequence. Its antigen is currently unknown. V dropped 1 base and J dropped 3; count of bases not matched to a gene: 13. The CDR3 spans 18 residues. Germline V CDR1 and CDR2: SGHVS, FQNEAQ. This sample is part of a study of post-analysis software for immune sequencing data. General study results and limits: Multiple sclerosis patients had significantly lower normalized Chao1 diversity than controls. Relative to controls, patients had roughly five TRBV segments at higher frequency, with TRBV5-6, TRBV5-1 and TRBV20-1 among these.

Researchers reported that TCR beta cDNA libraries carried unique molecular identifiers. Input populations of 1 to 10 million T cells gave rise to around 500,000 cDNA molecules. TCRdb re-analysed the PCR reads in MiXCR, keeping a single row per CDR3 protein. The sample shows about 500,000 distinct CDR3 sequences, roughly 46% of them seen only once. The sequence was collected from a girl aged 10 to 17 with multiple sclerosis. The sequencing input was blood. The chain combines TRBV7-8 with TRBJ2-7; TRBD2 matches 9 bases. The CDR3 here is CASSLGPFSTSGDYEQYF. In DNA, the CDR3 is TGTGCCAGCAGCTTAGGACCTTTTTCGACTAGCGGTGACTACGAGCAGTACTTC.